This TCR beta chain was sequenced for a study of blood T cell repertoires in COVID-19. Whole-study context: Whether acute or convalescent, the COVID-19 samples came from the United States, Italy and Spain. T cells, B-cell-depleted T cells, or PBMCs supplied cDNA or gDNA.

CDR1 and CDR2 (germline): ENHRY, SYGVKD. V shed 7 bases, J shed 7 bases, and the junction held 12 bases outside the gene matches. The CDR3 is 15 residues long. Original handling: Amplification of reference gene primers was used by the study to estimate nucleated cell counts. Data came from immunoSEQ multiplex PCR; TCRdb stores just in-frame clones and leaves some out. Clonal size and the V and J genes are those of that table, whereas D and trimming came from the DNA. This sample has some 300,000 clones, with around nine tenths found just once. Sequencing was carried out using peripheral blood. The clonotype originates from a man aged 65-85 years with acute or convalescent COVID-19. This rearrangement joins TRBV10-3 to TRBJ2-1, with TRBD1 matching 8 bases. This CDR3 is CAINSQDRELNEQFF. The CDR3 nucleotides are TGTGCCATCAACTCCCAGGACAGGGAATTAAATGAGCAGTTCTTC.